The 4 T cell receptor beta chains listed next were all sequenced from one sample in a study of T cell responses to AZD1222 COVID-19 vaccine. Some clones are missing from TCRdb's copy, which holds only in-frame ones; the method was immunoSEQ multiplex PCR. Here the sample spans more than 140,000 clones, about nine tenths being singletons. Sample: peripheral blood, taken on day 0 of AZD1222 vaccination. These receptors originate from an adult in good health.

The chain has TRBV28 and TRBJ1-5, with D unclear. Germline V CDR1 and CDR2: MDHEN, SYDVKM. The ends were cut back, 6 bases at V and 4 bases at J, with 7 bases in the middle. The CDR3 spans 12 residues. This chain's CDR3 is CASSLQNQPQHF. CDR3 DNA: TGTGCCAGCAGCCTCCAGAATCAGCCCCAGCATTTT.

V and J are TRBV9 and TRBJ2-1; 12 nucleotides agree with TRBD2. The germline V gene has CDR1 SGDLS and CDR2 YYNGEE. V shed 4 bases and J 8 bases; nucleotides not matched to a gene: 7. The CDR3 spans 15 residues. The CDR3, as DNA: TGTGCCAGCAGCCTCGGACTAGCGGGACCTGATGAGCAGTTCTTC. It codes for CASSLGLAGPDEQFF.

CDR3 in amino acids: CASSAGQKGGRDTIYF. The CDR3, as DNA: TGTGCCAGCAGCGCGGGACAGAAAGGGGGCAGGGACACCATATATTTT. The chain is built from TRBV7-3 and TRBJ1-3, with TRBD1 matching 7 bases. With 5 bases clipped from V and 8 bases from J, the junction kept 15 bases outside the gene matches. Germline CDR1 and CDR2: SGHTA and FQGTGA. The CDR3 is made up of 16 amino acids. Combining the CDR3 with reference TRBV7-3 and TRBJ1-3 gives the whole variable domain GAGVSQTPSNKVTEKGKYVELRCDPISGHTALYWYRQSLGQGPEFLIYFQGTGAADDSGLPNDRFFAVRPEGSVSTLKIQRTERGDSAVYLCASSAGQKGGRDTIYFGEGSWLTVV.

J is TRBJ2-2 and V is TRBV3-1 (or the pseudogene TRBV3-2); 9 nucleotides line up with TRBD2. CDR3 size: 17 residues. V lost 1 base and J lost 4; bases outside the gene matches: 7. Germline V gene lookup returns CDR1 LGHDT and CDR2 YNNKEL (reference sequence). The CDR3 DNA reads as TGTGCCAGCAGCCAAGGCGGGAGGGCTAGTGGCACCGGGGAGCTGTTTTTT. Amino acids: CASSQGGRASGTGELFF.